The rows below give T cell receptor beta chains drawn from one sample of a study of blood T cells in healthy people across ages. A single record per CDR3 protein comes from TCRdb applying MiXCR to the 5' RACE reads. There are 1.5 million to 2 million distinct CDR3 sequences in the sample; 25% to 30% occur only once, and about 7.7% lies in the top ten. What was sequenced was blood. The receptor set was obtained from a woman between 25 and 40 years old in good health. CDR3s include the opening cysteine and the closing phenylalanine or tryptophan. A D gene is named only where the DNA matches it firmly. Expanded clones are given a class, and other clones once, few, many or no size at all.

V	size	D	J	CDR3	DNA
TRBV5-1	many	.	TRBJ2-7	CASKDGDSYEQYF	TGCGCCAGCAAAGACGGCGATTCCTACGAGCAGTACTTC
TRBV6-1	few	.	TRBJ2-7	CATQPLFSSYEQYF	TGTGCCACCCAACCCCTCTTCAGCTCCTACGAGCAGTACTTC
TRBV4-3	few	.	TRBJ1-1	CASSQVLQGNGAFF	TGCGCCAGCAGCCAGGTCCTACAGGGAAATGGAGCTTTCTTT
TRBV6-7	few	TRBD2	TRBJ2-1	CASQGAAGGNNEQFF	TGTGCCAGCCAGGGAGCGGCGGGGGGAAACAATGAGCAGTTCTTC
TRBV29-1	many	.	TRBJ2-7	CSVGTQYSYEQYF	TGCAGCGTTGGGACACAATACTCCTACGAGCAGTACTTC
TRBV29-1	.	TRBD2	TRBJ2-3	CSVLGLAGLTDTQYF	TGCAGCGTTTTGGGACTAGCGGGGCTCACAGATACGCAGTATTTT
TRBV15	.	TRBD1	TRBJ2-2	CATSGHRGANTGERFF	TGTGCCACCAGCGGACACAGGGGCGCGAACACCGGGGAGCGGTTTTTT
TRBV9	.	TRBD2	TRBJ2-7	CASTTAGGPREQYF	TGTGCCAGCACCACCGCGGGAGGCCCTCGCGAGCAGTACTTC
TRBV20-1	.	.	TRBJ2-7	CSAQGTDSYEQYF	TGCAGTGCCCAAGGGACGGATTCCTACGAGCAGTACTTC
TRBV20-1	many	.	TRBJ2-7	CSAIGGDRTNYEQYF	TGCAGTGCTATAGGGGGGGACAGGACAAACTACGAGCAGTACTTC
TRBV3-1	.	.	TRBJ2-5	CASSFYICSAFGTSGGETQYF	.
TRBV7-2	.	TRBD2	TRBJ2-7	CASSLRRAGGTYEQYF	TGTGCCAGCAGTCTTAGGAGGGCGGGGGGTACCTACGAGCAGTACTTC
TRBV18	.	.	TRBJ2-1	CASSPSSRGNEQFF	TGTGCCAGCTCTCCCTCTTCCAGAGGCAATGAGCAGTTCTTC
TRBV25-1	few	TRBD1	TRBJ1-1	CASSDTGTGWTEAFF	TGTGCCAGCAGTGACACCGGGACAGGGTGGACTGAAGCTTTCTTT
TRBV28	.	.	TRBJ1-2	CASSSPRGYGYTF	TGTGCCAGCAGCTCTCCTCGCGGGTATGGCTACACCTTC
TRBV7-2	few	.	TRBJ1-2	CASSTDGANYGYTF	TGTGCCAGCAGCACCGACGGGGCTAACTATGGCTACACCTTC
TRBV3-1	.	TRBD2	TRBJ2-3	CASSQIAGMGDTQYF	TGTGCCAGCAGCCAAATAGCGGGAATGGGGGATACGCAGTATTTT
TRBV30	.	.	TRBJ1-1	CAWSVGGQGNTEAFF	TGTGCCTGGAGTGTGGGGGGGCAGGGGAACACTGAAGCTTTCTTT
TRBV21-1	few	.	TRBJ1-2	CASGGGGRQGRVYGHTF	TGTGCCAGCGGTGGAGGCGGGAGACAGGGGAGGGTTTATGGCCACACCTTC
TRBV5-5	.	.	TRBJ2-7	CACSHKPWVDSYNEQYF	TGTGCCTGCAGCCATAAACCGTGGGTGGATTCGTACAATGAGCAGTACTTC
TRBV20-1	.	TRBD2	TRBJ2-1	CSAPIAGYEQFF	TGCAGTGCCCCGATAGCGGGGTATGAGCAGTTCTTC
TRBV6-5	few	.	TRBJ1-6	CASSYWEGNSPLHF	TGTGCCAGCAGTTATTGGGAGGGCAATTCACCCCTCCACTTT
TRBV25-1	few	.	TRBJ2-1	CASSEGGGGGYNEQFF	TGTGCCAGCAGCGAAGGAGGCGGTGGAGGGTACAATGAGCAGTTCTTC
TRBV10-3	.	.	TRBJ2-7	CAISEWVARQSYEQYF	TGTGCCATCAGTGAGTGGGTAGCGCGACAATCCTACGAGCAGTACTTC